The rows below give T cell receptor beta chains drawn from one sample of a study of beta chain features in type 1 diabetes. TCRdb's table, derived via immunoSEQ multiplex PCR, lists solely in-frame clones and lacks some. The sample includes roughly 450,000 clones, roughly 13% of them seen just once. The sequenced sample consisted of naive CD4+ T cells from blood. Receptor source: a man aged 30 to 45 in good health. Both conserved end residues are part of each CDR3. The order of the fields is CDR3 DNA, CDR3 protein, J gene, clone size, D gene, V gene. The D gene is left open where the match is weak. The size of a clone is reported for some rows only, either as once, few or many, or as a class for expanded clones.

CDR3 DNA: TGTGCCAGCAGTGTCTCGAGCACTGAAGCTTTCTTT
CDR3 protein: CASSVSSTEAFF
J gene: TRBJ1-1
clone size: many
D gene: NA
V gene: TRBV2

CDR3 DNA: TGTGCCAGCAGCTTCGGGACAGGGCGTGTCGGAGAGCAGTACTTC
CDR3 protein: CASSFGTGRVGEQYF
J gene: TRBJ2-7
clone size: NA
D gene: TRBD1
V gene: TRBV5-6

CDR3 DNA: TGTGCCAGCAGCTTGGACAGGGCCGATAATTCACCCCTCCACTTT
CDR3 protein: CASSLDRADNSPLHF
J gene: TRBJ1-6
clone size: few
D gene: NA
V gene: TRBV5-4

CDR3 DNA: TGTGCCAGCAGTCTCATGGGGTCTGGAAACACCATATATTTT
CDR3 protein: CASSLMGSGNTIYF
J gene: TRBJ1-3
clone size: NA
D gene: NA
V gene: TRBV6-5

CDR3 DNA: TGTGCCAGCAGTGGAATGGGGGGAAACTATGGCTACACCTTC
CDR3 protein: CASSGMGGNYGYTF
J gene: TRBJ1-2
clone size: NA
D gene: NA
V gene: TRBV25-1

CDR3 DNA: TGCGCCAGCAGCTTGGTCCTTACCGGCGGGGAGACCCAGTACTTC
CDR3 protein: CASSLVLTGGETQYF
J gene: TRBJ2-5
clone size: NA
D gene: NA
V gene: TRBV5-1

CDR3 DNA: TGTGCCAGCAGCTCCCGCAGGGGACTTACCGGGGAGCTGTTTTTT
CDR3 protein: CASSSRRGLTGELFF
J gene: TRBJ2-2
clone size: few
D gene: NA
V gene: TRBV7-9

CDR3 DNA: TGTGCCAGCAGCTCAAGGGACAGGGGAGGCTCTGGAAACACCATATATTTT
CDR3 protein: CASSSRDRGGSGNTIYF
J gene: TRBJ1-3
clone size: few
D gene: TRBD1
V gene: TRBV5-4

CDR3 DNA: TGTGCCACCAGCAGAGCTGTAGGTACCTACGAGCAGTACTTC
CDR3 protein: CATSRAVGTYEQYF
J gene: TRBJ2-7
clone size: NA
D gene: NA
V gene: TRBV15

CDR3 DNA: TGTGCCAGCAGCGTGACAGGGCAGGACACTGAAGCTTTCTTT
CDR3 protein: CASSVTGQDTEAFF
J gene: TRBJ1-1
clone size: once
D gene: TRBD1
V gene: TRBV9

CDR3 DNA: TGTGCCAGCAGTCAGGGGGTTCAAGAGACCCAGTACTTC
CDR3 protein: CASSQGVQETQYF
J gene: TRBJ2-5
clone size: NA
D gene: TRBD1
V gene: TRBV5-6

CDR3 DNA: TGTGCCAGCAGCCCCTTTGCGGGAGGGCCGGATACGCAGTATTTT
CDR3 protein: CASSPFAGGPDTQYF
J gene: TRBJ2-3
clone size: NA
D gene: TRBD2
V gene: TRBV5-4

CDR3 DNA: TGTGCCAGCAGCCCTCCCCTCGGACAGGGCCCTAGCGAGCAGTACTTC
CDR3 protein: CASSPPLGQGPSEQYF
J gene: TRBJ2-7
clone size: NA
D gene: TRBD1
V gene: TRBV4-2

CDR3 DNA: TGTGCCAGTAGTTACCTAGATACGCAGTATTTT
CDR3 protein: CASSYLDTQYF
J gene: TRBJ2-3
clone size: NA
D gene: NA
V gene: TRBV19

CDR3 DNA: TGTGCCAGCAGCCGCATGCCGGGCGGGAGTGCAGATACGCAGTATTTT
CDR3 protein: CASSRMPGGSADTQYF
J gene: TRBJ2-3
clone size: NA
D gene: TRBD2
V gene: TRBV7-8

CDR3 DNA: TGTGCCTGGAGTGTCCTCTGGGGACTAGCGGGCCGCTCCTACAATGAGCAGTTCTTC
CDR3 protein: CAWSVLWGLAGRSYNEQFF
J gene: TRBJ2-1
clone size: NA
D gene: TRBD2
V gene: TRBV30

CDR3 DNA: TGTGCCAGCAGCGGCGACAGGGATTCCAAAAACATTCAGTACTTC
CDR3 protein: CASSGDRDSKNIQYF
J gene: TRBJ2-4
clone size: NA
D gene: TRBD1
V gene: TRBV7-9

CDR3 DNA: TGCGCCAGCAGCTCAGGGACGGTCAAGGAAGGCTACACCTTC
CDR3 protein: CASSSGTVKEGYTF
J gene: TRBJ1-2
clone size: once
D gene: NA
V gene: TRBV5-1

CDR3 DNA: TGTGCTAGTCAGGGGCTAGCCAAAAACATTCAGTACTTC
CDR3 protein: CASQGLAKNIQYF
J gene: TRBJ2-4
clone size: many
D gene: NA
V gene: TRBV12-5

CDR3 DNA: TGTGCCAGCAGCCCCAAGCATGGGGGAAACACCATATATTTT
CDR3 protein: CASSPKHGGNTIYF
J gene: TRBJ1-3
clone size: few
D gene: NA
V gene: TRBV9

CDR3 DNA: TGTGCCAGCAGCGGCCGGGACAAGGGCTCTCCGGGCTACACCTTC
CDR3 protein: CASSGRDKGSPGYTF
J gene: TRBJ1-2
clone size: NA
D gene: NA
V gene: TRBV7-9

CDR3 DNA: TGCAGTGCTAGCCGGGGCTATGGCTACACCTTC
CDR3 protein: CSASRGYGYTF
J gene: TRBJ1-2
clone size: few
D gene: NA
V gene: TRBV20-1

CDR3 DNA: TGTGCCAGCACCGCCCCGGGGGGCCGGACTTCTAGCACAGATACGCAGTATTTT
CDR3 protein: CASTAPGGRTSSTDTQYF
J gene: TRBJ2-3
clone size: NA
D gene: NA
V gene: TRBV5-6

CDR3 DNA: TGTGCTGGAGTGAAAAGAACTAGCGGGAGGCCACTGATCTACAATGAGCAGTTCTTC
CDR3 protein: CAGVKRTSGRPLIYNEQFF
J gene: TRBJ2-1
clone size: NA
D gene: TRBD2
V gene: TRBV30

CDR3 DNA: TGCGCCAGCAGCCAAGAGGGTTTCGGCTATGGCTACACCTTC
CDR3 protein: CASSQEGFGYGYTF
J gene: TRBJ1-2
clone size: few
D gene: NA
V gene: TRBV4-3

CDR3 DNA: TGTGCCACCAGCAGAGGGTATGGCGTCCTGACTTTC
CDR3 protein: CATSRGYGVLTF
J gene: TRBJ2-6
clone size: few
D gene: NA
V gene: TRBV15

CDR3 DNA: TGCAGCATCCGGGTGGGGGCTAATTCACCCCTCCACTTT
CDR3 protein: CSIRVGANSPLHF
J gene: TRBJ1-6
clone size: NA
D gene: NA
V gene: TRBV29-1

CDR3 DNA: TGTGCCAGCAGCTCTCACAGGAACAGCTCCTATAATTCACCCCTCCACTTT
CDR3 protein: CASSSHRNSSYNSPLHF
J gene: TRBJ1-6
clone size: few
D gene: NA
V gene: TRBV7-2

CDR3 DNA: TGTGCCAGCAGCCCTAACACCGGGGAGCTGTTTTTT
CDR3 protein: CASSPNTGELFF
J gene: TRBJ2-2
clone size: few
D gene: NA
V gene: TRBV7-9

CDR3 DNA: TGTGCCATCAGTGAGTGGACAACTGAAGCTTTCTTT
CDR3 protein: CAISEWTTEAFF
J gene: TRBJ1-1
clone size: few
D gene: NA
V gene: TRBV10-3

CDR3 DNA: TGTGCCAGCTCACCAGGGGCCGGGGCCAACGTCCTGACTTTC
CDR3 protein: CASSPGAGANVLTF
J gene: TRBJ2-6
clone size: few
D gene: NA
V gene: TRBV18

CDR3 DNA: TGTGCCAGCAGCCAGGAGCCGGGACAGAGGGCGAATACGCAGTATTTT
CDR3 protein: CASSQEPGQRANTQYF
J gene: TRBJ2-3
clone size: NA
D gene: TRBD1
V gene: TRBV5-4

CDR3 DNA: TGTGCCAGCAGTGAATGGTCAGGAGAGACCCAGTACTTC
CDR3 protein: CASSEWSGETQYF
J gene: TRBJ2-5
clone size: NA
D gene: NA
V gene: TRBV25-1

CDR3 DNA: TGTGCCAGTGACCGGGGGGACCGGGACAGGAATTTCTTT
CDR3 protein: CASDRGDRDRNFF
J gene: TRBJ1-1
clone size: few
D gene: TRBD1
V gene: TRBV19

CDR3 DNA: TGTGCCAGCACATTCCGGACAGGGACCTACGAGCAGTACTTC
CDR3 protein: CASTFRTGTYEQYF
J gene: TRBJ2-7
clone size: NA
D gene: TRBD1
V gene: TRBV7-2

CDR3 DNA: TGTGCCAGCAGTCCTAGCGGGGGGGCTGGGACCCAGTACTTC
CDR3 protein: CASSPSGGAGTQYF
J gene: TRBJ2-5
clone size: NA
D gene: TRBD2
V gene: TRBV27

CDR3 DNA: TGTGCCAGCGGCCGGGACAGGGGGGAGACCCAGTACTTC
CDR3 protein: CASGRDRGETQYF
J gene: TRBJ2-5
clone size: NA
D gene: TRBD1
V gene: TRBV25-1

CDR3 DNA: TGTGCCAGCAGCGTAGGCGGGGGCAATCAGCCCCAGCATTTT
CDR3 protein: CASSVGGGNQPQHF
J gene: TRBJ1-5
clone size: few
D gene: NA
V gene: TRBV9

CDR3 DNA: TGTGCCAGCAGCCGGGAACCCGGGACAGGGGACAATGAGCAGTTCTTC
CDR3 protein: CASSREPGTGDNEQFF
J gene: TRBJ2-1
clone size: few
D gene: TRBD1
V gene: TRBV4-2

CDR3 DNA: TGTGCCTGGGCCGGCGGGAGTTTGCGGGAGACCCAGTACTTC
CDR3 protein: CAWAGGSLRETQYF
J gene: TRBJ2-5
clone size: few
D gene: TRBD2
V gene: TRBV30